The 10 T cell receptor beta chains below were found in one sample sequenced in a study of T-cell memory formation after mild COVID-19. A single record per CDR3 protein comes from TCRdb applying MiXCR to the 5' RACE reads. The table records about 560,000 distinct CDR3 sequences, roughly 17% of them present only once. The specimen was PBMCs or a T cell subset sorted from them (not recorded which). The source is an adult woman who had mild COVID-19 (a few samples of this study predate the infection). Cell type and time point are not known.

This clonotype was seen a handful of times. V is TRBV5-1 and J is TRBJ1-2; TRBD1 matches 7 bases. V shed 1 base and J 1 base; nucleotides not matched to a gene: 7. Looked up from germline, CDR1 is SGHRS and CDR2 is YFSETQ. The CDR3 loop spans 16 amino acids. CDR3 sequence: CASSLQGGINNYGYTF. The CDR3, as DNA: TGCGCCAGCAGCTTGCAGGGGGGTATTAATAACTATGGCTACACCTTC. Full variable domain (missing parts from reference TRBV5-1 and TRBJ1-2): KAGVTQTPRYLIKTRGQQVTLSCSPISGHRSVSWYQQTPGQGLQFLFEYFSETQRNKGNFPGRFSGRQFSNSRSEMNVSTLELGDSALYLCASSLQGGINNYGYTFGSGTRLTVV.

This clonotype showed up just a few times. The chain recombines TRBV11-3 with TRBJ2-3; TRBD1 matches 7 bases. Germline values: CDR1 SGHNT, CDR2 YENEEA. Trimming removed 1 base from V and 2 bases from J; junction bases left unmatched: 6. CDR3 size: 16 residues. CDR3 sequence: CASSLALGTVTDTQYF. CDR3 nucleotides: TGTGCCAGCAGCTTAGCCCTAGGGACAGTCACAGATACGCAGTATTTT.

The chain combines TRBV5-6 with TRBJ1-3; D not certain. CDR1 is SGHDT and CDR2 is YYEEEE in the germline V gene. Deletions cut 1 base from V and 0 bases from J, with 8 bases between. The CDR3 runs 15 residues. CDR3: CASSLQTHSGNTIYF. The CDR3 DNA follows: TGTGCCAGCAGCTTGCAGACTCACTCTGGAAACACCATATATTTT. Complete variable domain (other parts from reference TRBV5-6 and TRBJ1-3): DAGVTQSPTHLIKTRGQQVTLRCSPKSGHDTVSWYQQALGQGPQFIFQYYEEEERQRGNFPDRFSGHQFPNYSSELNVNALLLGDSALYLCASSLQTHSGNTIYFGEGSWLTVV.

There are a few counts of this clonotype. The V and J genes are TRBV29-1 and TRBJ2-5, with a tentative D call TRBD1 (6 bases). The germline CDR1 and CDR2 sequences are SQVTM and ANQGSEA. There are 14 residues in the CDR3. Trimming pared 4 bases from V and 2 bases from J, leaving 14 bases between. The CDR3 DNA follows: TGCAGCGTTGCAGGGGTGGGTGGACAAGAGACCCAGTACTTC. It yields the protein CSVAGVGGQETQYF. The full variable domain, in which reference TRBV29-1 and TRBJ2-5 provide the parts outside the CDR3, is SAVISQKPSRDICQRGTSLTIQCQVDSQVTMMFWYRQQPGQSLTLIATANQGSEATYESGFVIDKFPISRPNLTFSTLTVSNMSPEDSSIYLCSVAGVGGQETQYFGPGTRLLVL.

CDR3 sequence (DNA): TGTGCCAGCAGCTTGGGGGGGCTAGGGGAAAAACTGTTTTTT. This gives the protein CASSLGGLGEKLFF. This sequence joins TRBV5-5 and TRBJ1-4; D may be TRBD1 (6 bases). This CDR3 spans 14 amino acids. Trimming shortened V by 0 bases and J by 8 bases, and 11 bases separated the two germline ends. Germline V gene sequence: CDR1 SGHKS, CDR2 YYEKEE (reference sequence).

There are a few counts of this clonotype. CDR3: CSAYSRTSGSYEQYF. The CDR3 DNA is TGCAGTGCTTACAGTCGGACTAGCGGTTCCTACGAGCAGTACTTC. The chain couples TRBV20-1 to TRBJ2-7; 10 bases match TRBD2. The CDR3 totals 15 residues. V was pared by 5 bases and J by 1 base, with 8 bases of the junction left unmatched. Germline V gives CDR1 DFQATT, CDR2 SNEGSKA (reference sequence).

The CDR3 protein is CASSLTDRTDTQYF. The CDR3 nucleotides read TGTGCCAGCAGCCTAACGGACCGCACAGATACGCAGTATTTT. The chain links TRBV7-9 to TRBJ2-3; D is undetermined. This CDR3 has 14 amino acids. The V and J ends lost 5 bases and 1 base respectively, with 10 bases between them. The V gene's germline CDR1 is SEHNR and CDR2 FQNEAQ (reference sequence).

The genes are TRBV19 and TRBJ1-6, with TRBD1 matching 9 bases. Germline CDR1 is LNHDA and CDR2 is SQIVND (reference sequence). The V segment lost 5 bases and the J segment 9 bases; nucleotides outside the gene matches: 8. The length of the CDR3 is 15 residues. The DNA of the CDR3 is TGTGCCAGTAGTCTCGGGACAGGGAGTGGTTCACCCCTCCACTTT. Protein: CASSLGTGSGSPLHF. The complete variable domain, with remaining parts taken from reference TRBV19 and TRBJ1-6, reads DGGITQSPKYLFRKEGQNVTLSCEQNLNHDAMYWYRQDPGQGLRLIYYSQIVNDFQKGDIAEGYSVSREKKESFPLTVTSAQKNPTAFYLCASSLGTGSGSPLHFGNGTRLTVT.

The J gene is TRBJ2-5, the V gene TRBV6-5; 7 bases fit TRBD2. CDR1 MNHEY and CDR2 SVGAGI come from the germline V gene. CDR3 length: 15 residues. Trimming at V came to 3 bases and at J to 2 bases, leaving 6 bases not matched to a gene. DNA of the CDR3: TGTGCCAGCAGTTATTGGCTAGCGGAGCAAGAGACCCAGTACTTC. Its translation is CASSYWLAEQETQYF.

This clonotype was seen only a few times. The CDR3 loop is CSAPDTYIPSYNEQFF. CDR3 nucleotides: TGCAGTGCCCCCGATACATATATCCCCTCCTACAATGAGCAGTTCTTC. V gene TRBV20-1 combines with J gene TRBJ2-1; D call uncertain. In germline, CDR1 is DFQATT, CDR2 SNEGSKA (reference sequence). The CDR3 consists of 16 residues. V was cut by 6 bases and J by 0 bases, with 18 bases left in between.